Here is one T cell receptor beta chain with its context. While CD8+ and CD4+ T cells were isolated negatively, TEMRA cells were enriched by FACS. The CDR3 loop spans 18 amino acids. J gave up 1 base and V 3 bases, and 10 bases lay outside the gene matches. The data derive from a study of CD8 T cells in Susac syndrome. Reverse transcription of about 0.5 to 1 ug RNA was performed with random hexamers. With immunoSEQ multiplex PCR, TCR beta CDR3 was amplified across 54 Vbeta and 13 Jbeta. TCRdb redid the calling of the immunoSEQ multiplex PCR reads with MiXCR, one entry per CDR3 protein. This table holds 200,000 to 250,000 distinct CDR3 sequences, roughly 93% found once.

The chain employs TRBV12-3 or TRBV12-4 and TRBJ1-5; 9 bases line up with TRBD1. The source is a human donor with multiple sclerosis. Sequencing was carried out using CD4+ T cells from PBMCs. The CDR3 DNA is TGTGCCAGCAGTTTCGCTCACAGGGGGCTTTTAAGCAATCAGCCCCAGCATTTT. This encodes CASSFAHRGLLSNQPQHF.